This T cell receptor beta chain was recorded in a study of T cells in Graves' hyperthyroidism and ophthalmopathy. Notes on the study in general: Also found in blood were most expanded thyroid clonotypes above 0.001.

Amplification targeted TCR beta CDR3 regions from RNA transcripts. A set of HTBI primers served as the primers for a first-round RT-PCR of the TCR CDR3. TCRdb fed the multiplex PCR reads into MiXCR, producing one record per CDR3 protein. This repertoire shows roughly 580,000 distinct CDR3 sequences, about 14% found once; its top ten account for about 5.8%. The sample holds a few counts of this clonotype. What it binds is unknown. Uncontrolled infections, other autoimmune diseases, pregnancy or lactation led to exclusion of patients. A sample of blood taken at first hyperthyroidism diagnosis preceded any ophthalmopathy symptoms. CDR1 and CDR2 (germline): MDHEN, SYDVKM. The V end lost 6 bases, the J end lost 5 bases, and 15 bases lay between the germline ends. CDR3 size: 14 residues.

The source of this sequence is a woman younger than 45 with Graves' hyperthyroidism that later progressed to Graves' ophthalmopathy. The sequenced sample consisted of blood. The chain has TRBV28 and TRBJ2-3; possibly TRBD1 for D (6 bases). The CDR3 protein is CASRDSHTQDTQYF. As DNA, the CDR3 is TGTGCCAGCAGGGACAGTCACACACAAGATACGCAGTATTTT. Looking up the rest from reference TRBV28 and TRBJ2-3 gives the full variable domain: DVKVTQSSRYLVKRTGEKVFLECVQDMDHENMFWYRQDPGLGLRLIYFSYDVKMKEKGDIPEGYSVSREKKERFSLILESASTNQTSMYLCASRDSHTQDTQYFGPGTRLTVL.